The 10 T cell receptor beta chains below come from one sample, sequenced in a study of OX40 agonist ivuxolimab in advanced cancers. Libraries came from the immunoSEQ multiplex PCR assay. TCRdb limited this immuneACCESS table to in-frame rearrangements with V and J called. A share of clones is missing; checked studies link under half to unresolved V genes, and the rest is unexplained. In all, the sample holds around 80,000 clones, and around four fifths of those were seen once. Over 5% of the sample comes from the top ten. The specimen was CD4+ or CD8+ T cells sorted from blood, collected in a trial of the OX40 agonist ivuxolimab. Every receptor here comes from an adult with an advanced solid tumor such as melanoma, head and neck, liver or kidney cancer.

The CDR3 DNA is TGTGCCAGCAGCTTCGCCGGGACAGGGGGCGAGGAGGTGGATGGCTACACCTTC. This translates into CASSFAGTGGEEVDGYTF. The chain links TRBV5-5 to TRBJ1-2; 12 bases align to TRBD1. The germline V gene has CDR1 SGHKS and CDR2 YYEKEE (reference sequence). V lost 2 bases to trimming and J lost 6 bases; unmatched junction nucleotides: 14. The length of the CDR3 is 18 residues.

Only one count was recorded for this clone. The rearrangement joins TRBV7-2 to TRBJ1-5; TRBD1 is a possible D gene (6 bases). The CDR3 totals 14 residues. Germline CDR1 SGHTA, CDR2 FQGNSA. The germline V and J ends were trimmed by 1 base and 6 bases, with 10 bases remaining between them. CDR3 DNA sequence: TGTGCCAGCAGCTTAGAGACAGGCCTTCAGCCCCAGCATTTT. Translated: CASSLETGLQPQHF.

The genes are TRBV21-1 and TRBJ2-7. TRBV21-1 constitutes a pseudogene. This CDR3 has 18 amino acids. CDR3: CASSKSLPRSPASYEQYV. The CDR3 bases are TGTGCCAGCAGCAAATCCCTCCCACGGTCTCCAGCCTCCTACGAGCAGTACGTC.

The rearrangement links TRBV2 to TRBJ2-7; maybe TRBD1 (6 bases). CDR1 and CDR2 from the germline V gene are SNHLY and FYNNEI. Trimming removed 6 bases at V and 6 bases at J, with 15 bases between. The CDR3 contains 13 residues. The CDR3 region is CASSDLGGREQYF. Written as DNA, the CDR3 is TGTGCCAGCAGCGACCTTGGGGGCCGCGAGCAGTACTTC.

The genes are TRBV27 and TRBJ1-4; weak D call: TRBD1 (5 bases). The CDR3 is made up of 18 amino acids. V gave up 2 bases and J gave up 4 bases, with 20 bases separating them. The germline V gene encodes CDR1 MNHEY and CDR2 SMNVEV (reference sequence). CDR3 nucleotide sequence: TGTGCCAGCAGTTTAAAAGACAGCCCAGTCTCGGGTAATGAAAAACTGTTTTTT. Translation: CASSLKDSPVSGNEKLFF.

The CDR3 loop reads CASNLGGAGGTDTQYF. CDR3 in DNA: TGTGCCAGCAATCTCGGGGGGGCCGGGGGCACAGATACGCAGTATTTT. The chain uses TRBV13 and TRBJ2-3; 8 nucleotides match TRBD2. J gave up 1 base and V 7 bases, and 10 bases lay outside the gene matches. The CDR3 spans 16 residues. From germline, CDR1 is PRHDT and CDR2 FYEKMQ (reference sequence).

The CDR3 DNA follows: TGTGCCAGCAGCACGGGACTAGCGGGAGGAGGTGAGACCCAGTACTTC. It is translated as CASSTGLAGGGETQYF. The chain uses TRBV7-7 and TRBJ2-5; 15 bases align to TRBD2. Germline V gene lookup returns CDR1 SSHAT and CDR2 FNYEAQ (reference sequence). The V and J ends lost 5 bases and 5 bases, in that order; junction bases with no gene match: 6. The length of the CDR3 is 16 residues. The full variable domain, in which reference TRBV7-7 and TRBJ2-5 provide the parts outside the CDR3, is GAGVSQSPRYKVTKRGQDVTLRCDPISSHATLYWYQQALGQGPEFLTYFNYEAQPDKSGLPSDRFSAERPEGSISTLTIQRTEQRDSAMYRCASSTGLAGGGETQYFGPGTRLLVL.

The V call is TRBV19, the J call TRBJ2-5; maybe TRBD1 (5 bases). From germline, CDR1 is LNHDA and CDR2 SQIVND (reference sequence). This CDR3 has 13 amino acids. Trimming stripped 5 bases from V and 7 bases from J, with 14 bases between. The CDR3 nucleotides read TGTGCCAGTAGTGGGGCCCCAAGGGGGACCCAGTACTTC. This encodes CASSGAPRGTQYF.

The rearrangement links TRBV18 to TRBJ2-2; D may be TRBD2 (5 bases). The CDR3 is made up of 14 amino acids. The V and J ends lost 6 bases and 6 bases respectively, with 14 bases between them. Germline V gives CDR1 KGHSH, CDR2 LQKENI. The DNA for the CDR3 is TGTGCCAGCTCCGAAAGGCGGGCCTCCGGGGAGCTGTTTTTT. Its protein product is CASSERRASGELFF. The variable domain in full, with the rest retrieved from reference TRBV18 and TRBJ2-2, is NAGVMQNPRHLVRRRGQEARLRCSPMKGHSHVYWYRQLPEEGLKFMVYLQKENIIDESGMPKERFSAEFPKEGPSILRIQQVVRGDSAAYFCASSERRASGELFFGEGSRLTVL.

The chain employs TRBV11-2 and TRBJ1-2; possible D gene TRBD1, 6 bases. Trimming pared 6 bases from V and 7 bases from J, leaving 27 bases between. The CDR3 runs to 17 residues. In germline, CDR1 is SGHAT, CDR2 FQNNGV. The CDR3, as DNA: TGTGCCAGCAGTCCTCTGAGAAGGTCACAGGGAGGAGGTGGCTACACCTTC. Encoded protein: CASSPLRRSQGGGGYTF.